This TCR beta chain was observed in a study of radiotherapy plus CTLA-4 blockade in lung cancer. At the level of the study: Objective responses emerged in around a sixth of patients, and over 30% attained disease control. Study-wide results and caveats: In blood, tumor-derived TCR clones expanded after radiotherapy plus ipilimumab. With interferon-beta, early dynamics of blood T cell clones were reported to best predict response.

Sequenced by immunoSEQ multiplex PCR; TCRdb stores in-frame clones only, minus some. This sample yields around 82,000 clones, of which 60% to 85% are seen a single time; roughly 22% belongs to the top ten. As concerns this clone: What it recognizes is unknown.

Trimming removed 7 bases from V and 3 bases from J, with 9 bases in between. CDR3 length: 12 residues. Germline CDR1 MDHEN, CDR2 SYDVKM. People whose metastatic non-small-cell lung cancer was chemo-refractory got focal radiation along with CTLA-4 blockade by ipilimumab. The sequence derives from a human donor with non-small cell lung cancer whose response to radiotherapy plus ipilimumab could not be evaluated. Some clones in this sample may be carry-over from other donors' samples. The rearrangement joins TRBV28 to TRBJ1-1; D is ambiguous. Specimen: peripheral blood, collected from a patient treated with radiotherapy plus ipilimumab. CDR3 loop: CASTRRDTEAFF. In DNA, the CDR3 is TGTGCCAGCACCCGGCGGGACACTGAAGCTTTCTTT.